A single sample gave rise to the 22 T cell receptor beta chains below, sequenced in a study of CD8 T cells in Susac syndrome. The RNA, roughly 0.45 to 1 ug, was put through reverse transcription using random hexamers. TCRdb called the immunoSEQ multiplex PCR reads again in MiXCR, with one record for every CDR3 protein. Of about 200,000 distinct CDR3 sequences in the sample, roughly 94% were seen once. What was sequenced was CD4+ T cells from PBMCs. These receptors came from a human donor in good health.

The chain is built from TRBV20-1 and TRBJ2-3; TRBD2 aligns across 8 bases. The length of the CDR3 is 16 residues. In germline, CDR1 is DFQATT, CDR2 SNEGSKA (reference sequence). The V gene end was trimmed by 3 bases and the J gene end by 2 bases; junction bases not matched to a gene: 10. The CDR3: CSASGGAWLSTDTQYF. In nucleotides, the CDR3 is TGCAGTGCTAGCGGGGGGGCCTGGTTGTCCACAGATACGCAGTATTTT.

The chain combines TRBV4-1 with TRBJ2-7; no reliable D call. V was pared by 3 bases and J by 1 base, with 10 bases between. Per the germline V gene, CDR1 is MGHRA and CDR2 is YSYEKL. The CDR3 spans 14 residues. This CDR3 is CASSHITDSYEQYF. The CDR3 DNA reads as TGCGCCAGCAGCCATATAACGGATTCCTACGAGCAGTACTTC.

The gene calls are TRBV7-9 and TRBJ2-1, with D maybe TRBD1 (6 bases). The germline V and J ends were trimmed by 4 bases and 9 bases, with 10 bases remaining between them. Germline CDR1 reads SEHNR; CDR2 reads FQNEAQ (reference sequence). The CDR3 length is 12 residues. This chain's CDR3 is CASSSQGREQFF. DNA of the CDR3: TGTGCCAGCAGCTCACAGGGTCGTGAGCAGTTCTTC.

The chain recombines TRBV11-2 with TRBJ2-3; 7 positions agree with TRBD2. The CDR3 has 14 residues. CDR1 is SGHAT and CDR2 is FQNNGV in the germline V gene. Losses at the gene ends were 8 bases for V and 2 bases for J; bases not matched to a gene: 7. As DNA, the CDR3 is TGTGCCAGCCAACCCGGGACTAACACAGATACGCAGTATTTT. Its translation: CASQPGTNTDTQYF.

V gene TRBV29-1 combines with J gene TRBJ2-1; a weak D match, TRBD2 (5 bases). CDR1 SQVTM and CDR2 ANQGSEA come from the germline V gene. This CDR3 is 12 amino acids long. The germline V and J ends were trimmed by 0 bases and 10 bases, with 10 bases remaining between them. The CDR3 DNA reads as TGCAGCGTTGAAGAACTCCCTAGCGAGCAGTTCTTC. This translates into CSVEELPSEQFF.

The chain combines TRBV7-9 with TRBJ2-7; D assignment may be TRBD1 or TRBD2 (6 bases each). The CDR3 runs to 16 residues. V lost 2 bases, J lost 2 bases, and 16 bases lay in between. CDR1 is SEHNR, CDR2 FQNEAQ, per germline (reference sequence). CDR3 region: CASSLSGGLATYEQYV. CDR3 nucleotides: TGTGCCAGCAGCTTAAGTGGGGGGCTCGCGACCTACGAGCAGTACGTC.

The chain employs TRBV29-1 and TRBJ1-1; D is unresolved. V shed 6 bases and J shed 0 bases, with 14 bases lying between them. This CDR3 contains 14 residues. Germline V lookup: CDR1 SQVTM, CDR2 ANQGSEA. In nucleotides, the CDR3 is TGCAGCGTCAAGAAGGGAGCGGTGAACACTGAAGCTTTCTTT. It translates to CSVKKGAVNTEAFF.

This chain uses TRBV28 with TRBJ1-5; D remains unclear. The germline V and J ends were trimmed by 2 bases and 4 bases, with 3 bases remaining between them. This CDR3 has 12 amino acids. Germline assignment: CDR1 MDHEN and CDR2 SYDVKM. In DNA form, the CDR3 reads TGTGCCAGCAGTTTACTTAATCAGCCCCAGCATTTT. It specifies CASSLLNQPQHF.

This rearrangement joins TRBV4-1 to TRBJ2-5; D is perhaps TRBD2 (5 bases). Germline lookup yields CDR1 MGHRA and CDR2 YSYEKL. This CDR3 has 16 residues. Trimming pared 1 base from V and 3 bases from J, leaving 15 bases between. The CDR3 is CASSQGPGKSKETQYF. In nucleotides, the CDR3 is TGCGCCAGCAGCCAAGGCCCGGGAAAGTCTAAAGAGACCCAGTACTTC.

V usage is TRBV15 and J usage is TRBJ2-2; TRBD1 matches at 9 bases. J lost 6 bases, V lost 0 bases, and 8 bases had no gene match. Germline values: CDR1 LNHNV, CDR2 YYDKDF (reference sequence). The CDR3 length is 17 residues. The CDR3 reads CATSRDHRTGDSGELFF. CDR3 sequence (DNA): TGTGCCACCAGCAGAGATCACCGGACAGGGGATTCCGGGGAGCTGTTTTTT.

The chain has TRBV5-1 and TRBJ1-4; D is perhaps TRBD1 (6 bases). CDR1 is SGHRS and CDR2 is YFSETQ in the germline V gene. The CDR3 is made up of 14 amino acids. Between the trimmed V and J ends, which lost 0 bases and 8 bases, there was a span of 11 bases. CDR3 amino acids: CASSLEAGEEKLFF. The CDR3 region has the DNA TGCGCCAGCAGCTTGGAGGCAGGGGAAGAAAAACTGTTTTTT.

V and J are TRBV5-1 and TRBJ2-7; D might be TRBD2 (6 bases). CDR1 is SGHRS and CDR2 is YFSETQ in the germline V gene. Trimming stripped 0 bases from V and 7 bases from J, with 14 bases between. This CDR3 has 14 residues. CDR3 in amino acids: CASSLEALATEQYF. CDR3 nucleotides: TGCGCCAGCAGCTTGGAGGCGCTAGCGACTGAGCAGTACTTC. Together with reference TRBV5-1 and TRBJ2-7, the CDR3 gives the full variable domain: KAGVTQTPRYLIKTRGQQVTLSCSPISGHRSVSWYQQTPGQGLQFLFEYFSETQRNKGNFPGRFSGRQFSNSRSEMNVSTLELGDSALYLCASSLEALATEQYFGPGTRLTVT.

CDR3 protein: CASSFGLVIEQFF. The CDR3 coding sequence is TGTGCCAGCAGTTTCGGACTAGTGATTGAGCAGTTCTTC. This chain connects TRBV12-3 or TRBV12-4 to TRBJ2-1, with 7 bases lining up with TRBD2. V dropped 3 bases and J dropped 9; count of bases not matched to a gene: 5. The CDR3 is 13 residues long.

This sequence joins TRBV7-9 and TRBJ1-5, with TRBD1 identical over 8 bases. J gave up 4 bases and V 2 bases, and 7 bases lay outside the gene matches. Germline CDR1 SEHNR, CDR2 FQNEAQ (reference sequence). This CDR3 is built from 16 residues. CDR3 in DNA: TGTGCCAGCAGCTTAACCGACAGGGGAGGGAATCAGCCCCAGCATTTT. Translated, it gives CASSLTDRGGNQPQHF.

The gene calls are TRBV20-1 and TRBJ2-1; D is uncertain. V dropped 5 bases and J dropped 6 bases, with 14 bases sitting between them. The CDR3 consists of 13 residues. Per germline, CDR1 DFQATT and CDR2 SNEGSKA (reference sequence). The CDR3 spells CSAPLLPSNEQFF. CDR3 nucleotides: TGCAGTGCTCCCCTGCTCCCAAGCAATGAGCAGTTCTTC.

The rearrangement uses TRBV4-3 and TRBJ2-1; no definite D call. The germline V and J ends were trimmed by 3 bases and 5 bases, with 5 bases remaining between them. CDR3 length: 12 residues. CDR1 and CDR2 (germline): LGHNA, YSLEER. The chain's CDR3 is CASSQLNNEQFF. CDR3 nucleotide sequence: TGCGCCAGCAGCCAGCTGAACAATGAGCAGTTCTTC.

This clonotype was detected once. V gene TRBV18 combines with J gene TRBJ1-1, with no clear D. Trimming removed 3 bases from V and 7 bases from J, with 9 bases in between. Germline assignment: CDR1 KGHSH and CDR2 LQKENI. The CDR3 sequence is 12 residues long. The CDR3 DNA sequence: TGTGCCAGCTCACCCTTGACGTTTGAAGCTTTCTTT. Protein sequence: CASSPLTFEAFF.

The genes are TRBV3-1 and TRBJ2-5; D gene ambiguous. Germline V lookup: CDR1 LGHDT, CDR2 YNNKEL (reference sequence). The CDR3 spans 13 residues. Trimming removed 3 bases at V and 3 bases at J, with 8 bases between. For the CDR3, the DNA is TGTGCCAGCAGCCATACGGGTAAAGAGACCCAGTACTTC. This encodes CASSHTGKETQYF.

This clonotype was detected only once. This rearrangement joins TRBV5-4 to TRBJ2-5; 7 bases are a match to TRBD2. The trim removed 4 bases at V and 2 bases at J, leaving 8 bases unmatched. The germline CDR1 and CDR2 sequences are SGHNT and YYREEE (reference sequence). CDR3 size: 15 residues. The DNA of the CDR3 is TGTGCCAGCAGCCAAGGACTAGATAGTCAAGAGACCCAGTACTTC. Its translation is CASSQGLDSQETQYF.

The chain joins TRBV20-1 to TRBJ2-7; no clear D gene. V lost 6 bases and J 4 bases, leaving 10 bases between the germline ends. The germline V gene encodes CDR1 DFQATT and CDR2 SNEGSKA (reference sequence). This CDR3 region has 11 residues. CDR3 coding DNA: TGCAGTGCATTAGACGGATACGAGCAGTACGTC. It translates to CSALDGYEQYV.

The chain recombines TRBV20-1 with TRBJ2-3, with D perhaps matching TRBD1 (6 bases). This CDR3 has 15 residues. CDR1 DFQATT and CDR2 SNEGSKA come from the germline V gene (reference sequence). Trimming removed 3 bases from V and 3 bases from J, with 16 bases in between. CDR3 region: CSARSPQGRTDTQYF. Here the CDR3 DNA reads TGCAGTGCTAGGTCCCCACAGGGAAGAACAGATACGCAGTATTTT.

The chain has TRBV18 and TRBJ2-7; TRBD2 is a possible D gene (6 bases). The CDR3 covers 15 residues. V gave up 4 bases and J gave up 4 bases, with 17 bases separating them. The germline V gene has CDR1 KGHSH and CDR2 LQKENI. The CDR3 protein is CASSLGRPGEYEQYV. The CDR3 coding sequence is TGTGCCAGCTCACTAGGGAGGCCCGGGGAATACGAGCAGTACGTC.